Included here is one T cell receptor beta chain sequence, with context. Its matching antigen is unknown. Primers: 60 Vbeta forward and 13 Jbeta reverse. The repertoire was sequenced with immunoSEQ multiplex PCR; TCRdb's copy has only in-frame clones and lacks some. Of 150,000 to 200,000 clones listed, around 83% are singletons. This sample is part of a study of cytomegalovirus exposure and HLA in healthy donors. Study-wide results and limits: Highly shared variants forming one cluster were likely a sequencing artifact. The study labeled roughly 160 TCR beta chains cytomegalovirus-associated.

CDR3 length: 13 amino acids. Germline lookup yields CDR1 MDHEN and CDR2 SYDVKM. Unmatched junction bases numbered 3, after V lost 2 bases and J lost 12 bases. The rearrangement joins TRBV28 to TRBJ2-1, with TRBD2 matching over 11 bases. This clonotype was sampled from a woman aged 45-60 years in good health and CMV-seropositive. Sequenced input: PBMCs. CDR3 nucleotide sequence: TGTGCCAGCAGTTTACTAGCGGGAGGTGGGCAGTTCTTC. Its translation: CASSLLAGGGQFF. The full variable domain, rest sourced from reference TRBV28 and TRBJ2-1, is DVKVTQSSRYLVKRTGEKVFLECVQDMDHENMFWYRQDPGLGLRLIYFSYDVKMKEKGDIPEGYSVSREKKERFSLILESASTNQTSMYLCASSLLAGGGQFFGPGTRLTVL.